Listed below are T cell receptor beta chains from one sample, sequenced in a study of blood T cell repertoires in COVID-19. Sequencing was performed with immunoSEQ multiplex PCR; in TCRdb, only in-frame clones are kept and a portion is missing. The table lists over 150,000 clones, roughly 90% of them singletons. The sequencing input was peripheral blood. These TCRs come from a man aged 50-59 years with acute or convalescent COVID-19. CDR3s include the opening cysteine and the closing phenylalanine or tryptophan. The order of the fields is clone size, J gene, D gene, V gene, CDR3 DNA, CDR3 protein. The D gene is left open where the match is weak. Size values are once, few and many counts, or a class for expanded clones, and some rows have none.

>-|TRBJ1-1|-|TRBV24-1
TGTGCCACCAGTCGTGGCTCTGAAGCTTTCTTT
CATSRGSEAFF
>-|TRBJ2-1|TRBD2|TRBV5-1
TGCGCCAGCAGGGTTGAGGGTTTGAGGACTAGCGGGGTCAATGAGCAGTTCTTC
CASRVEGLRTSGVNEQFF
>once|TRBJ2-3|-|TRBV10-3
TGTGCCATCAGTATTAGAGGGGATACGCAGTATTTT
CAISIRGDTQYF
>-|TRBJ2-7|-|TRBV11-2
TGTGCCAGCAGCTTAAGTGTCGGGACCTACGAGCAGTACTTC
CASSLSVGTYEQYF
>-|TRBJ1-4|-|TRBV7-9
TGTGCCAGCAGTTCCACCGGGACAACAACTAATGAAAAACTGTTTTTT
CASSSTGTTTNEKLFF
>-|TRBJ2-7|TRBD1|TRBV7-8
TGTGCCAGCAGCTCGACAGGGTCCTACGAGCAGTACTTC
CASSSTGSYEQYF
>-|TRBJ1-5|-|TRBV19
TGTGCCAGTAGTATCGGAGGGTATGGCAATCAGCCCCAGCATTTT
CASSIGGYGNQPQHF
>-|TRBJ1-3|-|TRBV5-4
TGTGCCAGCAGCTTGGGGGCCACAGGGTTCTCTGGAAACACCATATATTTT
CASSLGATGFSGNTIYF
>-|TRBJ2-2|-|TRBV27
TGTGCCAGCACCCCAGGGGTTACCGGGGAGCTGTTTTTT
CASTPGVTGELFF
>-|TRBJ2-3|TRBD2|TRBV18
TGTGCCAGCTCACGCGCGGGAGATGCAGATACGCAGTATTTT
CASSRAGDADTQYF
>once|TRBJ1-6|-|TRBV4-2
TGTGCCAGCAGCCAAGAGGGGCAGGGAAAGGTGCCCCTCCACTTT
CASSQEGQGKVPLHF
>-|TRBJ2-2|TRBD2|TRBV6-2/TRBV6-3
TGTGCCAGCAGTTACCAGCGGGGGGGGAGTTGGACCGGGGAGCTGTTTTTT
CASSYQRGGSWTGELFF
>once|TRBJ1-2|TRBD1|TRBV6-1
TGTGCCAGCAGTGAAAGGTTCTCACTACCGGGACAGCGCTATGGCTACACCTTC
CASSERFSLPGQRYGYTF
>-|TRBJ2-2|-|TRBV27
TGTGCCAGCAGTTTACCGGCGGGGACGACAGGGCACGGGGAGCTGTTTTTT
CASSLPAGTTGHGELFF
>-|TRBJ2-7|-|TRBV6-5
TGTGCCAGCAACAGACAGTACTACGAGCAGTACTTC
CASNRQYYEQYF
>-|TRBJ1-1|-|TRBV13
TGTGCCAGCAGCTTAGCCGGCAGGGTGGGAACTGAAGCTTTCTTT
CASSLAGRVGTEAFF
>-|TRBJ1-6|TRBD1|TRBV7-2
TGTGCCAGCAGCTCCCGACAGGGGTTGAATTCACCCCTCCACTTT
CASSSRQGLNSPLHF
>-|TRBJ2-2|-|TRBV7-9
TGTGCCAGCAGCTTACCGGGGACGAACACCGGGGAGCTGTTTTTT
CASSLPGTNTGELFF
>-|TRBJ2-1|TRBD1|TRBV5-6
TGTGCCAGCAGCTTGGGACAGGGGCCCTACAATGAGCAGTTCTTC
CASSLGQGPYNEQFF
>few|TRBJ1-6|-|TRBV30
TGTGCCTGGATAGGAACAGACTATAATTCACCCCTCCACTTT
CAWIGTDYNSPLHF
>-|TRBJ1-1|TRBD1|TRBV27
TGTGCCAGCAGTTTTAGGACAGGGGCGAACACTGAAGCTTTCTTT
CASSFRTGANTEAFF
>-|TRBJ2-1|TRBD2|TRBV24-1
TGTGCCACCAGTCAAATGGGGGGGAGCTCCTACAATGAGCAGTTCTTC
CATSQMGGSSYNEQFF
>once|TRBJ1-3|TRBD1|TRBV9
TGTGCCAGCAGCGTAGAGACAGGGTATGGAAACACCATATATTTT
CASSVETGYGNTIYF
>-|TRBJ2-4|-|TRBV27
TGTGCCAGCAGCCCGGGAACACTAAACATTCAGTACTTC
CASSPGTLNIQYF
>-|TRBJ2-3|TRBD1|TRBV10-2
TGCGCCAGCAGTGAGTGGACAGGGGGCACAGATACGCAGTATTTT
CASSEWTGGTDTQYF
>once|TRBJ2-1|TRBD1|TRBV5-1
TGCGCCAGCATAGACCGGGACAGGCGTACGAATGAGCAGTTCTTC
CASIDRDRRTNEQFF
>-|TRBJ2-5|TRBD2|TRBV5-3
TGTGCCAGAAGCTGTGGACTAGCGGGAGAGACCCAGTACTTC
CARSCGLAGETQYF
>-|TRBJ1-4|TRBD1|TRBV7-9
TGTGCCAGCAGCTTAGGACAGGGGAATGAAAAACTGTTTTTT
CASSLGQGNEKLFF
>-|TRBJ2-7|-|TRBV11-2
TGTGCCAGCAGCTTAGTTAGTCTCTACGAGCAGTACTTC
CASSLVSLYEQYF
>-|TRBJ2-1|TRBD1|TRBV6-1
TGTGCCAGCAGTGAAGCGGTAGGGACAGCTTACAATGTTGAGTTCTTC
CASSEAVGTAYNVEFF
>-|TRBJ2-1|-|TRBV9
TGTGCCAGCAGCGTCCGGGGGGAGCAGTTCTTC
CASSVRGEQFF
>-|TRBJ2-3|TRBD2|TRBV4-2
TGTGCCAGCAGCCAGAGGGTAGCGGGGGGGACAGATACGCAGTATTTT
CASSQRVAGGTDTQYF
>-|TRBJ2-7|TRBD2|TRBV6-5
TGTGCCAGCAGTCCCGGGACTAGAGGTTCCGAGCAGTACTTC
CASSPGTRGSEQYF
>-|TRBJ1-6|TRBD1|TRBV7-3
TGTGCCAGCAGCTTACAGGGACAGGGGAATTCACCCCTCCACTTT
CASSLQGQGNSPLHF
>-|TRBJ2-5|TRBD2|TRBV29-1
TGCAGCGTCCGCGGGGGGGGAGAGACCCAGTACTTC
CSVRGGGETQYF
>-|TRBJ2-5|TRBD2|TRBV7-2
TGTGCCAGCAGCCCCTTCGTTGGCGGGGGGGAGACCCAGTACTTC
CASSPFVGGGETQYF
>-|TRBJ2-7|-|TRBV7-2
TGTGCCAGCAGCTTATGGGTTAGCGGAAACTACGAGCAGTACTTC
CASSLWVSGNYEQYF
>-|TRBJ2-1|TRBD2|TRBV9
TGTGCCAGCAGCCCGAGCGGGGGGGCCGTAAATGAGCAGTTCTTC
CASSPSGGAVNEQFF
>-|TRBJ2-7|-|TRBV7-9
TGTGCCAGCAGCTTAGTAGGGGGCTACGAGCAGTACTTC
CASSLVGGYEQYF
>-|TRBJ1-4|-|TRBV3-1/TRBV3-2
TGTGCCAGCAGCCAAGCCGGGACTCGAAATGAAAAACTGTTTTTT
CASSQAGTRNEKLFF
>-|TRBJ2-1|-|TRBV7-2
TGTGCCAGCAGCTTAGACCAGTCCCTGTACAATGAGCAGTTCTTC
CASSLDQSLYNEQFF
>-|TRBJ2-2|-|TRBV5-1
TGCGCCAGCAGTTTCCAGGGTCCGAACACCGGGGAGCTGTTTTTT
CASSFQGPNTGELFF
>-|TRBJ2-3|TRBD2|TRBV10-2
TGCGCCAGCAGTGAGAGACTAGCGGAGCGCACAGATACGCAGTATTTT
CASSERLAERTDTQYF
>once|TRBJ1-2|-|TRBV7-2
TGTGCCAGCAGCCCCCAGCGGGATTCCTATGGCTACACCTTC
CASSPQRDSYGYTF
>few|TRBJ1-4|-|TRBV7-2
TGTGCCAGCAGCTTAGTTCCCGCGGTAGGAAAACTGTTTTTT
CASSLVPAVGKLFF
>-|TRBJ1-1|TRBD1|TRBV6-2/TRBV6-3
TGTGCCAGCAGTAGACGACAGGGGGCGCAGTCCGGCACTGAAGCTTTCTTT
CASSRRQGAQSGTEAFF
>-|TRBJ1-5|-|TRBV28
TGTGCCAGCACCTCTGGTGGGGGCAGAGCCCAGCATTTT
CASTSGGGRAQHF
>-|TRBJ1-1|-|TRBV10-3
TGTGCCATCAGTGGGAATAACAGGGTCACTGAAGCTTTCTTT
CAISGNNRVTEAFF
>-|TRBJ2-4|-|TRBV28
TGTGCCAGCAGTCTACAGGGTGTCAAAAACATTCAGTACTTC
CASSLQGVKNIQYF
>few|TRBJ1-4|TRBD1|TRBV28
TGTGCCAGCAGAGAAACAGGGGTGAGCTCAGAAAAACTGTTTTTT
CASRETGVSSEKLFF
>once|TRBJ2-1|-|TRBV15
TGTGCCACCAGCAGAGATGCTAGTGGTTTTTGGCATGAGCAGTTCTTC
CATSRDASGFWHEQFF
>once|TRBJ1-5|TRBD1|TRBV19
TGTGCCAGTAGCGTCAACAGGGGGCCCAATCAGCCCCAGCATTTT
CASSVNRGPNQPQHF
>-|TRBJ2-7|-|TRBV19
TGTGCCAGTAGTATAACGGCGGATTCCTACGAGCAGTACTTC
CASSITADSYEQYF
>-|TRBJ2-5|TRBD1|TRBV4-2
TGTGCCAGCAGGGGGGGCAGGGGGCAAAGGCAGACCCAGTACTTC
CASRGGRGQRQTQYF
>-|TRBJ1-6|TRBD1|TRBV27
TGTGCCAGCAGTCGGGACAGGGGGCCCAATTCACCCCTCCACTTT
CASSRDRGPNSPLHF